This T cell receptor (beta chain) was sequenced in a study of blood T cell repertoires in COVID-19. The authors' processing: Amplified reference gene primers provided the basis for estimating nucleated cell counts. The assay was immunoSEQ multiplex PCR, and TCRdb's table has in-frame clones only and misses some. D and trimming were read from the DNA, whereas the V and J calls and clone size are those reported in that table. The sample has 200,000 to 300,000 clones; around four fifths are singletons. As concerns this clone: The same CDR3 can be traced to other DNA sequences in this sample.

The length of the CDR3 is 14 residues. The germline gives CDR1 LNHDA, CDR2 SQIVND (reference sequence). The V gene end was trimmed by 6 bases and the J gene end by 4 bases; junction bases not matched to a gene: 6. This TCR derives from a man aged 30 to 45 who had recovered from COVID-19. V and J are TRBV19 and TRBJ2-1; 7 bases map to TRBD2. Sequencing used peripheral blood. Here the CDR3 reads CASSAGGDYNEQFF. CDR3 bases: TGTGCCAGTAGCGCTGGGGGGGATTACAATGAGCAGTTCTTC. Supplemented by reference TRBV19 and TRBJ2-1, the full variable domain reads DGGITQSPKYLFRKEGQNVTLSCEQNLNHDAMYWYRQDPGQGLRLIYYSQIVNDFQKGDIAEGYSVSREKKESFPLTVTSAQKNPTAFYLCASSAGGDYNEQFFGPGTRLTVL.